This TCR beta chain was identified during a study of Graves' ophthalmopathy and Graves' hyperthyroidism. Study information: Hyperthyroidism showing no ophthalmopathy within 18 months of follow-up was stable. Study-wide findings and caveats: From stable hyperthyroidism, ophthalmopathy was separated by a 13-signature model with about 88% sensitivity and around 80% specificity.

The sequenced template was RNA, covering the TCR beta CDR3 region. Scientists carried out first-round RT-PCR using HTBI primers and then a second-round multiplex PCR. TCRdb ran MiXCR on the multiplex PCR reads and lists one entry per CDR3 protein. The table shows 1 million to 1.3 million distinct CDR3 sequences, with around a third occurring only once. This clonotype was seen repeatedly, ten times or more. Antigen specificity is unknown. This clonotype originated in an adult man with Graves' hyperthyroidism. Sequencing was done on a sample of peripheral blood or thyroid tissue (not recorded which).

The CDR3 here is CASSVRDNYGYTF. Written as DNA, the CDR3 is TGTGCCAGTAGTGTCCGGGACAACTATGGCTACACCTTC. J is TRBJ1-2 and V is TRBV19; a weak D match, TRBD1 (5 bases). V shed 5 bases and J shed 2 bases, with 9 bases lying between them. Germline lookup yields CDR1 LNHDA and CDR2 SQIVND (reference sequence). The CDR3 is 13 residues long.